This T cell receptor (beta chain) was captured by sequencing in a study of shared clonotypes between healthy human individuals. Assay used: immunoSEQ multiplex PCR; TCRdb lists only in-frame clones, some missing. The sample has 2 million to 3 million clones, over 85% seen once; the top ten hold approximately 0.35%. This clone was recorded once. The CDR3 contains 15 residues. Looked up from germline, CDR1 is SGHNT and CDR2 is YYREEE (reference sequence). Trimming took 4 bases from V and 4 from J, leaving 15 bases between them. Donation came from healthy HIV-negative adults that had no recent acute infections or vaccinations.

J is TRBJ1-5 and V is TRBV5-4; the D gene is possibly TRBD1 (5 bases). The receptor was isolated from a man between 18 and 35 years old in good health. Some clones in this sample may be carry-over from other donors' samples. Sequenced input: naive CD4+ T cells from PBMCs. Subset: CD45RA+ positively selected. The CDR3 loop is CASSPGPVGNQPQHF. The CDR3 DNA reads TGTGCCAGCAGCCCGGGGCCAGTTGGTAATCAGCCCCAGCATTTT.